Detailed here is one TCR beta chain. Its antigen is undetermined. This may stem from a read error, because a much larger clone lies one nucleotide away. The CDR3 is made up of 14 amino acids. Looked up from germline, CDR1 is MNHNS and CDR2 is SASEGT. These data come from a study of molecular identifiers for immune sequencing clone quantification. In the study overall: Replicates involved a five-way split of RNA from approximately 20,000 or 100,000 naive CD8 cells, with sequencing of four. Notes on the study in general: Under 1% of molecules in naive cells, but over 98% of effector molecules, belonged to clones above 20 RNA copies.

Listed TCR primers and previously described methods were used for bulk TCR libraries. TCRdb itself ran the PCR reads through MiXCR, one entry per CDR3 protein. The repertoire holds hundreds of thousands of distinct CDR3 sequences, with around 20% as singletons. Researchers sorted naive CD8 T cells as cells that were CD8+CD4-CCR7+CD45RA+. This receptor was obtained from a human donor in good health. Some libraries in this study had Jurkat cell RNA spiked in. This sequence joins TRBV6-1 and TRBJ2-4, with TRBD2 identical over 7 bases. Sequencing input: naive CD8+ T cells from blood, with Jurkat cell RNA spiked in. Subset in this sample: FACS-sorted CD8+CD4-CCR7+CD45RA+ naive T cells. This CDR3 is CASRGGSLSNIRYF. In nucleotides, the CDR3 is TGTGCCAGCAGGGGGGGGTCCCTTTCAAACATTCGGTACTTC.